The TCR beta chain described here comes from a study of T cell responses to AZD1222 COVID-19 vaccine. Overall study context: Doses given second, at about 4 or about 12 weeks, were pooled.

Assay: immunoSEQ multiplex PCR; the TCRdb copy retains only in-frame clones and omits some. The sample lists about 130,000 clones, 94% occurring once. CDR3 length: 12 residues. The clonotype was recovered from an adult in good health. Sequenced here: peripheral blood, sampled on day 0 of AZD1222 vaccination. The chain is built from TRBV21-1 and TRBJ1-1; TRBD1 was called by the table and not checked on the DNA. TRBV21-1 is designated a pseudogene. CDR3 bases: TGTGCCCTTCAGGGTTTGGACACTGAAGCTTTCTTT. Residues: CALQGLDTEAFF.